The text below deals with one T cell receptor (beta chain). The record originates from a study of control samples from healthy donors and cancer patients. The assay was immunoSEQ multiplex PCR, and TCRdb's table has in-frame clones only and misses some. The sample lists 90,000 to 100,000 clones, approximately 81% occurring once. V dropped 6 bases and J dropped 10; count of bases not matched to a gene: 9. CDR3 length equals 14 residues. Germline CDR1 reads SNHLY; CDR2 reads FYNNEI. The clonotype comes from a woman in her 30s in good health. This sequence joins TRBV2 and TRBJ1-6, with 7 bases identical to TRBD1. Sequencing was done on a sample of blood. CDR3 residues: CASRTRQGKSPLHF. Written as DNA, the CDR3 is TGTGCCAGCAGGACCAGACAGGGAAAATCACCCCTCCACTTT.